Listed here is a single T cell receptor (beta chain). Its antigen is not identified. The source of the sample is a study of a mutant IDH1 vaccine in newly diagnosed glioma. Study-wide background: At weeks 1, 3, 5, 7, 11, 15, 19 and 23, patients received a vaccination, eight in all. It was radiotherapy, temozolomide, or both that patients received previously, with most receiving both.

Noted time point: week 23, last vaccination. A single vaccine dose contained 300 ug of mutant IDH1 20-mer peptide, and topical imiquimod was used with it. New astrocytomas of WHO grade 3 or 4 that were IDH1-mutant and ATRX-lost were found in the donors. The CDR3 contains 11 residues. CDR1 DFQATT and CDR2 SNEGSKA come from the germline V gene (reference sequence). Trimming took 4 bases from V and 4 from J, leaving 5 bases between them. General study points: The authors found pseudoprogression apparently unrelated to changes in top peripheral T cell clonotypes.

Clones were read by immunoSEQ multiplex PCR, and TCRdb kept only the in-frame ones, dropping some. The sample lists 82,000 or so clones, almost 85% occurring once. J is TRBJ2-1 and V is TRBV20-1; D call uncertain. The receptor was derived from a young man with glioma. Some clones in this sample may be carry-over from other donors' samples. The input for sequencing was PBMCs, taken from a glioma patient whose treatment included an IDH1 peptide vaccine. The CDR3 region has the DNA TGCAGTGCTACCTTTTACAATGAGCAGTTCTTC. This translates into CSATFYNEQFF.